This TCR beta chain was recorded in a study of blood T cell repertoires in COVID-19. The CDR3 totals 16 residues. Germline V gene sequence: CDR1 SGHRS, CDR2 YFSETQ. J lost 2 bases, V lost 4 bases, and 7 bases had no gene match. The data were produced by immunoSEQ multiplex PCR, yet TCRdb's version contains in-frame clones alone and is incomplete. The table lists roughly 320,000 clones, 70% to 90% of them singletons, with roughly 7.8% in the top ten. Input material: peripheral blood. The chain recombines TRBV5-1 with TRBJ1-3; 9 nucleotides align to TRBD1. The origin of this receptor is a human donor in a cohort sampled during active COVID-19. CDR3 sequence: CASSQGTGSPGNTIYF. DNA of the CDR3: TGCGCCAGCAGCCAAGGGACAGGGTCGCCTGGAAACACCATATATTTT.